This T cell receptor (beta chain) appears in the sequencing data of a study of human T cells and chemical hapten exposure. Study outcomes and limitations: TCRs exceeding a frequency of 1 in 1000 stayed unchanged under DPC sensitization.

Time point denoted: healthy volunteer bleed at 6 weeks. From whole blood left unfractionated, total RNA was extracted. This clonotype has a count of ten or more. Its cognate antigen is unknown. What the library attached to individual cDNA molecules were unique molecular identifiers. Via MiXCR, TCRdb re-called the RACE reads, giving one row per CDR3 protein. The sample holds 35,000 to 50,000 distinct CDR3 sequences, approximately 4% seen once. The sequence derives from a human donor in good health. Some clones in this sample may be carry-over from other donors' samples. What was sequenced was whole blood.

The CDR3 loop is CSARDRGPDTQYF. The CDR3 region has the DNA TGCAGTGCTAGAGACCGGGGGCCAGATACGCAGTATTTT. The chain uses TRBV20-1 and TRBJ2-3; D possibly uses TRBD1 or TRBD2 (6 bases each). Germline V CDR1 and CDR2: DFQATT, SNEGSKA (reference sequence). Deletions cut 0 bases from V and 4 bases from J, with 8 bases between. This CDR3 comprises 13 residues.